The 15 T cell receptor beta chains reported below all come from one sample, sequenced in a study of blood T cell repertoires in COVID-19. TCRdb's copy holds only in-frame clones and misses some; the assay was immunoSEQ multiplex PCR. The sample carries about 250,000 clones, 70% to 90% recorded once. The sample taken for sequencing was PBMCs or T cells enriched from blood (not recorded which). The receptors derive from a woman in her thirties who had recovered from COVID-19.

This clone was counted a few times. This rearrangement joins TRBV2 to TRBJ1-5; 9 nucleotides match TRBD1. J was trimmed by 0 bases and V by 4 bases; bases with no gene match: 7. The CDR3 totals 17 residues. The germline gives CDR1 SNHLY, CDR2 FYNNEI. This chain's CDR3 is CASSGPGQGSSNQPQHF. CDR3 coding DNA: TGTGCCAGCAGTGGTCCGGGACAGGGAAGTAGCAATCAGCCCCAGCATTTT.

The chain combines TRBV24-1 with TRBJ1-1; D is uncertain. CDR1 KGHDR and CDR2 SFDVKD come from the germline V gene. This CDR3 contains 15 residues. Trimming left V 1 base short and J 2 bases short, with 10 bases between. In nucleotides, the CDR3 is TGTGCCACCAGTGATTTCCGGGTCTCCAACACTGAAGCTTTCTTT. Translating gives CATSDFRVSNTEAFF.

As DNA, the CDR3 is TGTGCCGCCCGGCGGGCTTCGTGGACAGGGGGGCTCAACGAGCAGTACTTC. Translation: CAARRASWTGGLNEQYF. The chain combines TRBV10-3 with TRBJ2-7; TRBD1 matches 10 bases. Germline lookup yields CDR1 ENHRY and CDR2 SYGVKD. This CDR3 is 17 amino acids long. Trimming cost V 11 bases and J 5 bases; bases outside gene matches: 21.

The rearrangement joins TRBV9 to TRBJ1-4, with D possibly being TRBD1 (6 bases). Germline V lookup: CDR1 SGDLS, CDR2 YYNGEE. Between the trimmed V and J ends, which lost 0 bases and 7 bases, there was a span of 13 bases. CDR3 length equals 15 residues. CDR3 in DNA: TGTGCCAGCAGCGTAGGGGGGGGCTCGGTTGAAAAACTGTTTTTT. As protein: CASSVGGGSVEKLFF.

The genes are TRBV7-3 and TRBJ1-2; 8 bases align to TRBD1. Germline V CDR1 and CDR2: SGHTA, FQGTGA. The CDR3 contains 14 residues. The V gene end was trimmed by 5 bases and the J gene end by 4 bases; junction bases not matched to a gene: 6. CDR3 bases: TGTGCCAGCAGCCCCGGACAGGGTCTCTATGGCTACACCTTC. It translates to CASSPGQGLYGYTF.

V gene TRBV14 combines with J gene TRBJ2-6, with a possible D match to TRBD2 (5 bases). The germline CDR1 and CDR2 sequences are SGHDN and FVKESK. The CDR3 runs 20 residues. With 0 bases removed from V and 1 base from J, the gap between germline ends came to 19 bases. CDR3 sequence reads: CASSQDPLGAGKSGANVLTF. For the CDR3, the DNA is TGTGCCAGCAGCCAAGATCCACTAGGAGCTGGGAAATCTGGGGCCAACGTCCTGACTTTC.

J is TRBJ1-5 and V is TRBV10-3; tentatively, D is TRBD1 (5 bases). Germline V gene lookup returns CDR1 ENHRY and CDR2 SYGVKD. This CDR3 is built from 16 residues. V was trimmed by 0 bases and J by 0 bases, leaving 9 bases between them. The CDR3 sequence: CAISESGGYSNQPQHF. The CDR3, as DNA: TGTGCCATCAGTGAGTCCGGGGGATATAGCAATCAGCCCCAGCATTTT.

The rearrangement joins TRBV6-5 to TRBJ2-3, with 11 nucleotides matching TRBD2. The CDR3 covers 14 residues. Trimming at V came to 8 bases and at J to 4 bases, leaving 5 bases not matched to a gene. Germline V gene data show CDR1 as MNHEY and CDR2 as SVGAGI. As DNA, the CDR3 is TGTGCCAGCCTTAGCGGGGGGGCTGCAGATACGCAGTATTTT. It encodes CASLSGGAADTQYF.

CDR3 protein: CASSPERVPFLAKNIQYF. In DNA form, the CDR3 reads TGTGCCAGCAGCCCCGAGAGGGTACCATTCTTAGCCAAAAACATTCAGTACTTC. This rearrangement joins TRBV7-9 to TRBJ2-4; weak D call: TRBD2 (5 bases). Per germline, CDR1 SEHNR and CDR2 FQNEAQ (reference sequence). CDR3 length equals 18 residues. The ends were cut back, 5 bases at V and 0 bases at J, with 20 bases in the middle.

The chain has TRBV19 and TRBJ2-7, with 10 bases that match TRBD1. The CDR3 covers 14 residues. V gave up 10 bases and J gave up 2 bases; unmatched junction bases: 8. CDR1 and CDR2 (germline): LNHDA, SQIVND (reference sequence). CDR3 nucleotide sequence: TGTGCCACCACGACAGGGGGCGGAACCTACGAGCAGTACTTC. Translating gives CATTTGGGTYEQYF. Drawing the rest from reference TRBV19 and TRBJ2-7, the complete variable domain is DGGITQSPKYLFRKEGQNVTLSCEQNLNHDAMYWYRQDPGQGLRLIYYSQIVNDFQKGDIAEGYSVSREKKESFPLTVTSAQKNPTAFYLCATTTGGGTYEQYFGPGTRLTVT.

The rearrangement joins TRBV12-3 or TRBV12-4 to TRBJ2-7; 7 bases fit TRBD1. The CDR3 totals 13 residues. Trimming cost V 2 bases and J 5 bases; bases outside gene matches: 3. The CDR3 DNA is TGTGCCAGCAGTTTAAGACAGGGTCACGAGCAGTACTTC. Translated, it gives CASSLRQGHEQYF.

The chain employs TRBV30 and TRBJ2-7; a possible D gene is TRBD1 (5 bases). The V and J ends lost 4 bases and 0 bases respectively, with 10 bases between them. Germline CDR1 and CDR2: GTSNPN and SVGIG (reference sequence). The CDR3 loop spans 13 amino acids. CDR3 loop: CAWMDTASYEQYF. As DNA, the CDR3 is TGTGCCTGGATGGACACAGCCTCCTACGAGCAGTACTTC.

Here the CDR3 reads CASSPTGYEQFF. CDR3 DNA sequence: TGTGCCAGCAGTCCCACAGGCTATGAGCAGTTCTTC. This sequence joins TRBV12-3 or TRBV12-4 and TRBJ2-1; the D gene is possibly TRBD1 (5 bases). V lost 5 bases to trimming and J lost 8 bases, with 10 bases between them. CDR3 size: 12 residues.

The chain recombines TRBV5-6 with TRBJ2-4; TRBD1 is a possible D gene (6 bases). CDR3 length equals 17 residues. Per the germline V gene, CDR1 is SGHDT and CDR2 is YYEEEE. Trimming shortened V by 4 bases and J by 1 base, and 18 bases separated the two germline ends. The DNA of the CDR3 is TGTGCCAGCAGCACTTTGGGGGCCGGCCTGGCCAAAAACATTCAGTACTTC. This encodes CASSTLGAGLAKNIQYF.

The chain combines TRBV2 with TRBJ2-5, with D perhaps matching TRBD2 (6 bases). Germline V gives CDR1 SNHLY, CDR2 FYNNEI. This CDR3 comprises 14 residues. The V gene lost 2 bases and the J gene lost 7 bases, with 14 bases spanning the gap. The CDR3 nucleotides read TGTGCCAGCAGTGAACGGGGTAGGGGAGGGACCCAGTACTTC. Translated, it gives CASSERGRGGTQYF.